This TCR beta chain came from a study of blood T cell repertoires in COVID-19 (dated by TCRdb to 2018 to 2021). In terms of the full investigation: Samples covering the acute and convalescent phases of COVID-19 were provided by collaborators in the United States, Italy and Spain. Where HLA class I and class II types were available, the types were taken from metadata supplied by the sample provider, not from assay-based typing. The repertoires were made available in a free public database intended to serve as a resource for research on the immune response to SARS-CoV-2. Deeply sampled blood TCRbeta repertoires from subjects exposed to, actively infected with, or recovered from COVID-19 were included in the dataset. Samples were obtained from the ongoing ImmuneRACE study (first 160 participants) and from over 1,000 subjects provided by 6 global collaborators. The prospective study material was composed of cDNA or gDNA derived from T cells, B-cell-depleted T cells, or PBMCs. A de-identified subject ID, COVID-19 status, age in years and sex were almost always included in the sample metadata.

Summary of the overall study and its limitations: The quantity of clinical and demographic metadata differed by source and by participant and was supplied without curation.

From a lookup of the germline V gene (reference sequence), CDR1 and CDR2 are SGHNT and YYREEE. The cysteine opens and the phenylalanine closes a CDR3 of 13 amino acids. Only CDR3 DNA remains: 39 bases, in frame from the first base. V and J are trimmed by 10 bases and 2 bases, and the gene matches miss 3 bases of the junction. Enrolling through a virtual design, the prospective study's participants ranged in age from roughly 18 to 95 years and lived across roughly 24 United States geographic areas. In the prospective study, cohorts were assigned on the basis of participant-reported clinical history obtained from a screening survey and a study questionnaire. Recovered participants in ImmuneRACE Cohort 3 were defined by two consecutive negative NP/OP PCR tests, clearance by a healthcare professional, or resolution of symptoms. In the prospective study, mobile phlebotomists collected whole blood, serum and a nasopharyngeal or oropharyngeal swab from each participant. Over a roughly 2-month period, participants in the prospective study had the option of providing additional blood draws and questionnaires. Before DNA extraction, blood samples from the prospective study were shipped at room temperature or frozen.

The immunoSEQ Assay, a bias-controlled multiplex PCR, was used to amplify TCRbeta CDR3 regions from genomic DNA. For the original study's pipeline: Within the assay, amplification of reference gene primers was used to estimate how many nucleated cells each sample contained. To quantify the absolute abundance of each unique TCRbeta CDR3 rearrangement, sequence reads were collapsed and filtered. For each sample, productive Simpson clonality was calculated as the square root of Simpson's diversity index over productive rearrangements. Not all clones reach the TCRdb copy of this immuneACCESS table, which keeps in-frame sequences only. Checked studies attribute under half of the gap to unresolved V genes and leave the rest unexplained. That table furnishes V, J and clone size, whereas the DNA furnished D and trimming. The sample table contains 350,000 or so clones; only one count was recorded for more than 75% of them. The ten largest clones take up 1% of the sample.

As to this clone: The antigen this receptor binds is unknown. There are no base qualities to consult, and no much larger clone falls within one base.

This receptor was obtained from a woman aged 25 to 45 who had recovered from COVID-19. Sample: PBMCs or T cells enriched from blood (not recorded which). Recombination joined TRBV5-4 with TRBJ2-1; TRBD2 agrees with 10 junctional bases. Here is the DNA: TGTGCCTTTAGCGGGGGGACCTACAATGAGCAGTTCTTC. This encodes CAFSGGTYNEQFF.